This TCR beta chain came from a study of cytotoxic CD8 clonotypes in ibrutinib-treated CLL. Assay: immunoSEQ multiplex PCR; the TCRdb copy retains only in-frame clones and omits some. The sample lists roughly 250,000 clones, 70% occurring once. The receptor comes from a human donor with chronic lymphocytic leukemia. This specimen consisted of PBMCs, obtained after 24 months of ibrutinib treatment.

The CDR3 reads CASQNSNQPQHF. CDR3 sequence (DNA): TGTGCCAGCCAGAATAGCAATCAGCCCCAGCATTTT. The V and J genes are TRBV2 and TRBJ1-5; D not resolved. Deletions cut 8 bases from V and 0 bases from J, with 5 bases between. The CDR3 extends over 12 amino acids. CDR1 SNHLY and CDR2 FYNNEI come from the germline V gene.